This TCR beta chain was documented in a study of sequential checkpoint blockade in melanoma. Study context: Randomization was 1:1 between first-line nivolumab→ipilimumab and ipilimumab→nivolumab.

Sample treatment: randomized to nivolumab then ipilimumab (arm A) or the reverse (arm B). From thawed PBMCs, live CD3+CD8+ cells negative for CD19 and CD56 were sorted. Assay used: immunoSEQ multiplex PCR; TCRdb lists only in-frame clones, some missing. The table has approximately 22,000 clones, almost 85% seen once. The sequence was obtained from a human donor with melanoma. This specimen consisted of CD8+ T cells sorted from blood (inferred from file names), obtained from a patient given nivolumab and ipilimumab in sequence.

The CDR3 nucleotides are TGTGCCTGGAGCCAGGGGCTAACTCGCTCCTACGAGCAGTACTTC. Translated: CAWSQGLTRSYEQYF. The rearrangement joins TRBV30 to TRBJ2-7, with D possibly TRBD1 on 6 matching bases. This CDR3 is built from 15 residues. Deletions cut 3 bases from V and 0 bases from J, with 15 bases between. Germline lookup yields CDR1 GTSNPN and CDR2 SVGIG (reference sequence).